The T cell receptor (beta chain) described here comes from a study of blood T cell repertoires in COVID-19. Study-wide background: T cells, B-cell-depleted T cells, or PBMCs supplied cDNA or gDNA.

This clone was recorded only once. The J segment lost 8 bases and the V segment lost 3 bases, leaving 9 bases of the junction unmatched. The CDR3 spans 15 residues. Germline V gene data show CDR1 as MGHDK and CDR2 as SYGVNS. Sequenced by immunoSEQ multiplex PCR; TCRdb stores in-frame clones only, minus some. The data hold about 320,000 clones, with 75% to 90% observed a single time. All recovered Cohort 3 donors got two negative PCRs, got clearance, or saw symptom resolution. This TCR came from a man aged 60 to 75 who had recovered from COVID-19. The chain links TRBV25-1 to TRBJ1-4; 7 nucleotides agree with TRBD1. Sequenced input: PBMCs or T cells enriched from blood (not recorded which). For the CDR3, the DNA is TGTGCCAGCAGTGAGCTCCAGGGGGGAAAAGAAAAACTGTTTTTT. This translates into CASSELQGGKEKLFF.